The clone carrying this T cell receptor (beta chain) showed up just once. Its antigen is still unknown. This entry is derived from a study of graft-versus-host responses after intestinal transplantation. Study-wide context: Every recipient underwent anti-thymocyte globulin induction, then tacrolimus and steroids for roughly three years.

Overall study results and limits: Patients who carried graft-donor T cell macrochimerism also had high graft-versus-host to host-versus-graft clonal ratios in their allografts. Early post-transplant declines in HvG were associated with peak levels of circulating GvH clones. GvH clonotypes were identified within recipient marrow, with a subset emerging first in ileum or blood.

Sequencing was performed with immunoSEQ multiplex PCR; in TCRdb, only in-frame clones are kept and a portion is missing. The sample lists 100,000 or so clones, around nine tenths occurring once. The germline gives CDR1 KGHSH, CDR2 LQKENI. V dropped 5 bases and J dropped 3; count of bases not matched to a gene: 3. The CDR3 has 14 amino acids. The sample was unstimulated CD4+ T cells sorted from spleen or lymph node cells, taken before intestinal transplant. V is TRBV18 and J is TRBJ1-4, with TRBD1 matching over 7 bases. The clonotype originates from a human donor who received an intestinal transplant. CDR3 amino acids: CASSEGTANEKLFF. CDR3 in DNA: TGTGCCAGCTCAGAAGGGACAGCTAATGAAAAACTGTTTTTT.